The T cell receptor (beta chain) described here comes from a study of identifying expanded T cells in peripheral blood. Study-level findings and limits: Clone count variance between roughly two-week samples rose with total template count. Technical replicates showed roughly 1.2 changed clones; roughly two weeks around 15; four weeks 19.

This CDR3 comprises 12 residues. Germline loops: CDR1 SGHRS, CDR2 YFSETQ. Trimming cost V 5 bases and J 2 bases, with 8 bases left between them. Note on this clone: What it binds is unknown.

Collection occurred without any documented infections or immune events in donors. Clones were sequenced by immunoSEQ multiplex PCR, and TCRdb holds only the in-frame ones, with some missing. The profile shows 84,000 or so clones, about 90% of them singletons. V gene TRBV5-1 combines with J gene TRBJ2-7; D is undetermined. The material sequenced was blood. This sequence originates from a person aged 18-70 years in good health. CDR3 region: CASRSTAYEQYF. The DNA for the CDR3 is TGCGCCAGCAGGTCGACCGCCTACGAGCAGTACTTC.